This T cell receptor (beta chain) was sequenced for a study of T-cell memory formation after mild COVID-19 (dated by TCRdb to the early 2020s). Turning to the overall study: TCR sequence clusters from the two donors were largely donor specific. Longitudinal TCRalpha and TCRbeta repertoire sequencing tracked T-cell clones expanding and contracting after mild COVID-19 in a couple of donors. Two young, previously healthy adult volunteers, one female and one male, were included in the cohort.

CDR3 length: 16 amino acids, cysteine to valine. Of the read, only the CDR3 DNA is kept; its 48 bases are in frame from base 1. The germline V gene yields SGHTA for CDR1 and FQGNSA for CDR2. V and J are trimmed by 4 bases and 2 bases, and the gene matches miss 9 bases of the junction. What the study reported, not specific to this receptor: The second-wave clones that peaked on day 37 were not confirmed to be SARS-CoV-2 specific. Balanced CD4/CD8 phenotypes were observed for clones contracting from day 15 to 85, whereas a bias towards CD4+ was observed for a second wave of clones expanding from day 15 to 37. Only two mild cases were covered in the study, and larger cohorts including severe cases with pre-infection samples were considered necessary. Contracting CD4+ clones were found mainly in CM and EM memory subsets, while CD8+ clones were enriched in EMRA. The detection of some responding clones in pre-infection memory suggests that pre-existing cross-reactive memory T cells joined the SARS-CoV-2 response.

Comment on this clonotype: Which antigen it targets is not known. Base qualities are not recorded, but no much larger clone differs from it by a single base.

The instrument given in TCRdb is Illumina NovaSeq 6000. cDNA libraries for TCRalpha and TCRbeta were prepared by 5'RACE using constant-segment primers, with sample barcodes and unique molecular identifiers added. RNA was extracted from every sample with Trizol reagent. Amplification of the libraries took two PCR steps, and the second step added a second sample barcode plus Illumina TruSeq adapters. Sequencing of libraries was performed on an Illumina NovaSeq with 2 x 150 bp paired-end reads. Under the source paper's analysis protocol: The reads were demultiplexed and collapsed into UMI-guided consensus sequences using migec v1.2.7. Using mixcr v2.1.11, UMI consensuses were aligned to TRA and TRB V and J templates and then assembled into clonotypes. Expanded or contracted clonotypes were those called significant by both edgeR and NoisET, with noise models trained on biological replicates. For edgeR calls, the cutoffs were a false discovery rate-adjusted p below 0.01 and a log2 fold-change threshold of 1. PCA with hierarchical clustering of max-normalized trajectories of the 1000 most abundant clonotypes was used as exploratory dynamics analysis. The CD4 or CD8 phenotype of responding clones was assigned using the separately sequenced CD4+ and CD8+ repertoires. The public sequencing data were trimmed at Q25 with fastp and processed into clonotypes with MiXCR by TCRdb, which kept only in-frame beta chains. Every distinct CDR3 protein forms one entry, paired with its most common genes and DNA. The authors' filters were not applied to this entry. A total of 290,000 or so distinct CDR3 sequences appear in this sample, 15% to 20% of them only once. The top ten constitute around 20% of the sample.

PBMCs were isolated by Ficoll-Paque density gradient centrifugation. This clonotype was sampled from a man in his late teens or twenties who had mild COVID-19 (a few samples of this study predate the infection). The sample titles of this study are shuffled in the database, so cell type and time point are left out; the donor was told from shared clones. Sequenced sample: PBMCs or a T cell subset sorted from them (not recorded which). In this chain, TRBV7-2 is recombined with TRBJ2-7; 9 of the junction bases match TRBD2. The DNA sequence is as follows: TGTGCCAGCAGCTCTCCCGCGGGCGGGGGGGCCTACGAGCAGTACGTC. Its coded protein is CASSSPAGGGAYEQYV.